Ten or more counts support the clone carrying this TCR beta chain. How the authors handled the data: Amplification of reference gene primers provided the estimated nucleated cell counts. Sequenced by immunoSEQ multiplex PCR; TCRdb stores in-frame clones only, minus some. V, J and clone size are those of that table, while D and trimming were read from the DNA. Among 68,000 or so clones listed, 60% to 85% were seen once. These data come from a study of blood T cell repertoires in COVID-19. Looking at the study overall: The United States, Italy and Spain provided the acute and convalescent COVID-19 samples. T cells, B-cell-depleted T cells, or PBMCs supplied cDNA or gDNA.

The sequence came from a human donor in a cohort sampled during active COVID-19. The sequenced material came from peripheral blood.

The CDR3 region has the DNA TGTGCCAGCAGCTTGGGACTAGCGGGATCACGGGAGCAGTACTTC. Translation: CASSLGLAGSREQYF. The rearrangement uses TRBV7-2 and TRBJ2-7; 13 bases align to TRBD2. The CDR3 has 15 residues. The germline V gene encodes CDR1 SGHTA and CDR2 FQGNSA. J gave up 7 bases and V 3 bases, and 6 bases lay outside the gene matches.